This TCR beta chain was sequenced during a study of T cells in Graves' hyperthyroidism and ophthalmopathy. Study observations and caveats: Most thyroid clonotypes expanded above 0.001 were also detected in blood. In simple terms, a model built on 13 V-J features told ophthalmopathy apart from stable hyperthyroidism.

Amplification of TCR beta CDR3 regions was performed using RNA transcripts as template. TCR CDR3 underwent first-round RT-PCR with the HTBI primer set. TCRdb independently ran MiXCR on the multiplex PCR reads; one entry per CDR3 protein. The sample carries under 700,000 distinct CDR3 sequences, over 15% recorded once. In regard to this clonotype: Its antigen is unknown.

Among the patients, aged 18 to 65, hyperthyroidism was newly diagnosed and had lasted under 2 months. The CDR3 runs 14 residues. The V end lost 1 base, the J end lost 6 bases, and 12 bases lay between the germline ends. Germline V lookup: CDR1 SGHNT, CDR2 YENEEA. This TCR was recovered from a young woman with Graves' hyperthyroidism. The chain links TRBV11-3 to TRBJ1-2, with D unresolved. The sequencing sample was made of blood. The CDR3 nucleotides read TGTGCCAGCAGCTTAGGGGTCCACGGGGATGGCTACACCTTC. It translates to CASSLGVHGDGYTF.